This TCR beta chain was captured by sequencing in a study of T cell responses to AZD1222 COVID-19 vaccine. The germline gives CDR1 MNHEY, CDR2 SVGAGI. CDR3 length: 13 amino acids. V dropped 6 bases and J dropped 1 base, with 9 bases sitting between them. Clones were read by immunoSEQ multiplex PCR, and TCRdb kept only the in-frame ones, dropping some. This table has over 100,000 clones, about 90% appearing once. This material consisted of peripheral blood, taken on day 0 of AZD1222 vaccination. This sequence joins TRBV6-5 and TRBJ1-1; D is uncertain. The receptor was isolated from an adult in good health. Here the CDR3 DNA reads TGTGCCAGCAGGTCCCACCAGAACACTGAAGCTTTCTTT. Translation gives CASRSHQNTEAFF.